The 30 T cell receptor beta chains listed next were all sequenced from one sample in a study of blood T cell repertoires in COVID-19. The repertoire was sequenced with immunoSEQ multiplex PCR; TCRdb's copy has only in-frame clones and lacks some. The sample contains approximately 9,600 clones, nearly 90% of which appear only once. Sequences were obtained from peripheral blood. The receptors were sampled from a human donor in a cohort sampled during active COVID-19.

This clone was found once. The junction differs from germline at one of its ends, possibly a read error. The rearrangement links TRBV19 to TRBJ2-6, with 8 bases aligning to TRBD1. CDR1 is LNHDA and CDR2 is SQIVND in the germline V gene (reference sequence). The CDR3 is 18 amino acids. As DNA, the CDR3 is TGTGCCAGTAGTTCCTTTGGACAGGGAACCTCTAGGGCCAACGTCCTGACTTTC. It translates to CASSSFGQGTSRANVLTF.

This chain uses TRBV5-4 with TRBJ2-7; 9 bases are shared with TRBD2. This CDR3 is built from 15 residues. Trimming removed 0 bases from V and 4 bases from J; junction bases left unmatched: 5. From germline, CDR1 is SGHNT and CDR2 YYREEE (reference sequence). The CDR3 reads CASSLAAGGPYEQYF. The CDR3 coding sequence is TGTGCCAGCAGCTTGGCCGCGGGGGGGCCGTACGAGCAGTACTTC.

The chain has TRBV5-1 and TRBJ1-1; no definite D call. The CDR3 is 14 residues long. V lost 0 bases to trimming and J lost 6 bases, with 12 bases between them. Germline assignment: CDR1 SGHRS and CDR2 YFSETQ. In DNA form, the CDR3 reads TGCGCCAGCAGCTTGGCCCCGGGAGAGGCTGAAGCTTTCTTT. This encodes CASSLAPGEAEAFF.

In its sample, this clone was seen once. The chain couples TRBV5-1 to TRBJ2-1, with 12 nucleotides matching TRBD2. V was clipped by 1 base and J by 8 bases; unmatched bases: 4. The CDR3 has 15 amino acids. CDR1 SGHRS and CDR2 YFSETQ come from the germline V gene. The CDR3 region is CASSLPSGGAHEQFF. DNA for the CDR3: TGCGCCAGCAGCTTGCCTAGCGGGGGGGCCCATGAGCAGTTCTTC.

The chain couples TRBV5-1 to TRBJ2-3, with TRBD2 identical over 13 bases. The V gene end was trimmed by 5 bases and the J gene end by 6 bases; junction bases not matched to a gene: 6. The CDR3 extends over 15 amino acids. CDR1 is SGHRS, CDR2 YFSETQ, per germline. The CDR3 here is CASSMTSGGIDTQYF. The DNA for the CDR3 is TGCGCCAGCAGTATGACTAGCGGGGGGATCGATACGCAGTATTTT.

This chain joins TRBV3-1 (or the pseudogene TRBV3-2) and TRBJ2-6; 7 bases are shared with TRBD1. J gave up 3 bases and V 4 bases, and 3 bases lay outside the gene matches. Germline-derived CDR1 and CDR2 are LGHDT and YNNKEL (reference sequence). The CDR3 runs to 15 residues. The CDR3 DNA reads TGTGCCAGCAGCCTAGACAGGGTTGGGGCCAACGTCCTGACTTTC. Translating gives CASSLDRVGANVLTF.

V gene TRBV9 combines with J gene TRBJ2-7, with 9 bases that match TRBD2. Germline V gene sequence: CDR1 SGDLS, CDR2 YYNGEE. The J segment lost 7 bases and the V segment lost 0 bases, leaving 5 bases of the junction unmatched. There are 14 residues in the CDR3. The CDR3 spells CASSVGGGGFEQYF. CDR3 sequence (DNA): TGTGCCAGCAGCGTAGGCGGGGGGGGCTTTGAGCAGTACTTC.

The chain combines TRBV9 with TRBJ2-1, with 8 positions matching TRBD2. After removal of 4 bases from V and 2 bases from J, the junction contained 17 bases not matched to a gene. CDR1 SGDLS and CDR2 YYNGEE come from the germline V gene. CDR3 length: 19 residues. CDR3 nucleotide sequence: TGTGCCAGCAGCCCAACAGCGGGGGTACACACTCGGCCCTACAATGAGCAGTTCTTC. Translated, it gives CASSPTAGVHTRPYNEQFF.

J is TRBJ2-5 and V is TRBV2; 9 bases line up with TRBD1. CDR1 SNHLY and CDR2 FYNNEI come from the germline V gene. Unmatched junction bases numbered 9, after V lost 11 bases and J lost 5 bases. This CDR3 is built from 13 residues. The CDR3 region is CASLGQGGETQYF. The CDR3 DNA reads TGTGCCTCCCTGGGACAGGGCGGGGAGACCCAGTACTTC.

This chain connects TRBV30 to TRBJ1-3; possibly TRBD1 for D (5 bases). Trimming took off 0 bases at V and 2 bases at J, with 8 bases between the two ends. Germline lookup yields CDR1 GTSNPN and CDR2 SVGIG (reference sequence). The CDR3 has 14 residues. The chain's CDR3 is CAWSVKQAGNTIYF. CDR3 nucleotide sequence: TGTGCCTGGAGTGTAAAACAGGCTGGAAACACCATATATTTT. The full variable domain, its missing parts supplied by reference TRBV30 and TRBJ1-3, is SQTIHQWPATLVQPVGSPLSLECTVEGTSNPNLYWYRQAAGRGLQLLFYSVGIGQISSEVPQNLSASRPQDRQFILSSKKLLLSDSGFYLCAWSVKQAGNTIYFGEGSWLTVV.

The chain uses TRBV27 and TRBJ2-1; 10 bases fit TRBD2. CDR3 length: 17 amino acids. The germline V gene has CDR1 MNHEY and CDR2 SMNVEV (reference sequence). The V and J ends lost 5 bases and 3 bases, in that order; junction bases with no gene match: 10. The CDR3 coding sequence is TGTGCCAGCAGTCCCCGGCCTAGCGGGGGAAACTACAATGAGCAGTTCTTC. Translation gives CASSPRPSGGNYNEQFF.

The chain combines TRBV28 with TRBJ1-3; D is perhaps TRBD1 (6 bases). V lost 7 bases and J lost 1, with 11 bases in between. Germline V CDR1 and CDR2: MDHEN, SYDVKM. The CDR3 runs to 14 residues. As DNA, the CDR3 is TGTGCCAGCAACGAACAGGGATCTGGAAACACCATATATTTT. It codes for CASNEQGSGNTIYF.

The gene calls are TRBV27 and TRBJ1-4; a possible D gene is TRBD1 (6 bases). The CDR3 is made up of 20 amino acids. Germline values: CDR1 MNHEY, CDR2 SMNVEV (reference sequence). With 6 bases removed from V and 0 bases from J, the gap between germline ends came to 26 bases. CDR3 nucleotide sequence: TGTGCCAGCAGCCTGCCCTCCTCTTCGGGGGCGGGGGCAACTAATGAAAAACTGTTTTTT. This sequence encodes CASSLPSSSGAGATNEKLFF.

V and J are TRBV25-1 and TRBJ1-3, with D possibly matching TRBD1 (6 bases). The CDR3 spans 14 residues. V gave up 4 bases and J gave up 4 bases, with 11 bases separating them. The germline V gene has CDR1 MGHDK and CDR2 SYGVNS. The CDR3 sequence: CASSATGLGNTIYF. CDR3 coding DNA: TGTGCCAGCAGTGCTACAGGGTTAGGAAACACCATATATTTT.

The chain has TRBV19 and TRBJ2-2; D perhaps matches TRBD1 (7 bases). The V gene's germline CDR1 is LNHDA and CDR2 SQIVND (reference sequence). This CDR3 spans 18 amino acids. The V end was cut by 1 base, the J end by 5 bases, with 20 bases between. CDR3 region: CASSIGGRRGASTGELFF. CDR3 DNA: TGTGCCAGTAGTATAGGGGGTCGCAGGGGGGCGTCGACCGGGGAGCTGTTTTTT.

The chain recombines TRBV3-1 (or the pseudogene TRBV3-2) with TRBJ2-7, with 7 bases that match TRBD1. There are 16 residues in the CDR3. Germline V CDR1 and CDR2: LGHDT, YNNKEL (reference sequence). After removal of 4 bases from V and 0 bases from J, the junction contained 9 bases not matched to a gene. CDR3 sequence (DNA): TGTGCCAGCAGCCCAAACGTCGGGACAGCCTCCTACGAGCAGTACTTC. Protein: CASSPNVGTASYEQYF.

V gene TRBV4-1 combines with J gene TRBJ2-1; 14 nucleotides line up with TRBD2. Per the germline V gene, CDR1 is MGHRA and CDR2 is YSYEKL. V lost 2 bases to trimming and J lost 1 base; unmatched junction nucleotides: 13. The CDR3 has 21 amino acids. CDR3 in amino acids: CASSQSSPGTSGGRSYNEQFF. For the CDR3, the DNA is TGCGCCAGCAGCCAATCCAGCCCCGGGACTAGCGGGGGCCGATCCTACAATGAGCAGTTCTTC.

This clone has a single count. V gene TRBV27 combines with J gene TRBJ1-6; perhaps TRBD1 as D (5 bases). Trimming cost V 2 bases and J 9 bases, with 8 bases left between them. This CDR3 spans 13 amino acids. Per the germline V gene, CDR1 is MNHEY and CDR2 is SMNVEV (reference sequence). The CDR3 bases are TGTGCCAGCAGTTTACAGGGTTTTTCACCCCTCCACTTT. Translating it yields CASSLQGFSPLHF.

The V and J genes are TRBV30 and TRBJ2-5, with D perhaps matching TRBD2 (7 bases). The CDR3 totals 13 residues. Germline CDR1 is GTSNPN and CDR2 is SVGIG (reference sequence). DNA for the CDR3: TGTGCGGAGGGGGGGGGATTCCAAGAGACCCAGTACTTC. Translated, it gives CAEGGGFQETQYF.

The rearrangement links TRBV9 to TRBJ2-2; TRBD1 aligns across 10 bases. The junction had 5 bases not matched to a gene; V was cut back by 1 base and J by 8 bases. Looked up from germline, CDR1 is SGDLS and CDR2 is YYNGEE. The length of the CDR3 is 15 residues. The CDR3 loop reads CASSVYPGQGGELFF. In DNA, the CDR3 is TGTGCCAGCAGCGTATACCCGGGACAGGGGGGGGAGCTGTTTTTT.

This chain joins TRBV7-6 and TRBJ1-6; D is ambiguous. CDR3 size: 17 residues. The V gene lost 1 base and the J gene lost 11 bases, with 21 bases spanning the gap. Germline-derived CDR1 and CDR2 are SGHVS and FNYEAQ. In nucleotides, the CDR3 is TGTGCCAGCAGCTTAGAGTCCCTTGGGAGAATCCCCACACCCCTCCACTTT. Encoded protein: CASSLESLGRIPTPLHF.

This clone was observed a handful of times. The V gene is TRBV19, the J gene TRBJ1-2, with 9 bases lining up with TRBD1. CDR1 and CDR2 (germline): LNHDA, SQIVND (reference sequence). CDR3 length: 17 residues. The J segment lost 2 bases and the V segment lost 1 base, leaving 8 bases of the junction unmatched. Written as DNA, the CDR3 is TGTGCCAGTAGTATAGGCGGGACAGGGTTTGGGAACTATGGCTACACCTTC. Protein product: CASSIGGTGFGNYGYTF.

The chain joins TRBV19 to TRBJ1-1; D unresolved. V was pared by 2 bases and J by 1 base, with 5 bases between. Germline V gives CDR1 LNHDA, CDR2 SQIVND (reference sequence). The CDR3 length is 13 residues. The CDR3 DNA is TGTGCCAGTAGTATACGTAGGAACACTGAAGCTTTCTTT. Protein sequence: CASSIRRNTEAFF.

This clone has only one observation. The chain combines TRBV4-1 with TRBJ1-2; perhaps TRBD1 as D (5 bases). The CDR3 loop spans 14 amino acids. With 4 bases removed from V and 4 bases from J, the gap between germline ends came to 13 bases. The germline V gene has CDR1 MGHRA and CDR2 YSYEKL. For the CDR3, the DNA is TGCGCCAGCAGCCTTAAGGACACTGGCTATGGCTACACCTTC. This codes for CASSLKDTGYGYTF.

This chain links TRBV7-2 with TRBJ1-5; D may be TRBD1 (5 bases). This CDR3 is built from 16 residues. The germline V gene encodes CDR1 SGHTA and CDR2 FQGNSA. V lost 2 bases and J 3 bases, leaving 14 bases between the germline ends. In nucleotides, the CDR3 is TGTGCCAGCAGCTTAAACGGCGCAGGACACAATCAGCCCCAGCATTTT. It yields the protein CASSLNGAGHNQPQHF.

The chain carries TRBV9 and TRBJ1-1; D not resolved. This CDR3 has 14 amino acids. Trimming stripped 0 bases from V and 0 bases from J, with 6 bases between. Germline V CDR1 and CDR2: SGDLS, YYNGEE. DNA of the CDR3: TGTGCCAGCAGCGTAGAATCGGTGAACACTGAAGCTTTCTTT. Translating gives CASSVESVNTEAFF.

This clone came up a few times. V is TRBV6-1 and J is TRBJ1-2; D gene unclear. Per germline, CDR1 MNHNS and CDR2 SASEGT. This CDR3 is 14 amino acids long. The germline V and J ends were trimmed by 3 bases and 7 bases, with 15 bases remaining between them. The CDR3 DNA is TGTGCCAGCAGTGATTCGGTTCCCTCGCGTGGCTACACCTTC. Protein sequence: CASSDSVPSRGYTF.

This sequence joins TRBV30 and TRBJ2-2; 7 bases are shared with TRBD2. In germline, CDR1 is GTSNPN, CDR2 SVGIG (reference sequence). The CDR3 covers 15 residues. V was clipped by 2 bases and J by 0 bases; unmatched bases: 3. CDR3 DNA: TGTGCCTGGAGTTTTGGGGGGGCGAACACCGGGGAGCTGTTTTTT. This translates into CAWSFGGANTGELFF.

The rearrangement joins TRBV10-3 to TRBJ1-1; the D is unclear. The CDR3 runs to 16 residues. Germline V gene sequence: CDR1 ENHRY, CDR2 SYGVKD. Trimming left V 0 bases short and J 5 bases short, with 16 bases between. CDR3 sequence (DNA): TGTGCCATCAGTGAGTCCTCGTGGGCGCAAAAGACTGAAGCTTTCTTT. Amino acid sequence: CAISESSWAQKTEAFF.

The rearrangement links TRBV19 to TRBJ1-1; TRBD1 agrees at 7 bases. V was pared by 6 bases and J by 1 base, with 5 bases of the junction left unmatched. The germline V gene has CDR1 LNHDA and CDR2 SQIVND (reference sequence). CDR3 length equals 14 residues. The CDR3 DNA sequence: TGTGCCAGTAGAATCGACAGGGAGAACACTGAAGCTTTCTTT. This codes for CASRIDRENTEAFF.